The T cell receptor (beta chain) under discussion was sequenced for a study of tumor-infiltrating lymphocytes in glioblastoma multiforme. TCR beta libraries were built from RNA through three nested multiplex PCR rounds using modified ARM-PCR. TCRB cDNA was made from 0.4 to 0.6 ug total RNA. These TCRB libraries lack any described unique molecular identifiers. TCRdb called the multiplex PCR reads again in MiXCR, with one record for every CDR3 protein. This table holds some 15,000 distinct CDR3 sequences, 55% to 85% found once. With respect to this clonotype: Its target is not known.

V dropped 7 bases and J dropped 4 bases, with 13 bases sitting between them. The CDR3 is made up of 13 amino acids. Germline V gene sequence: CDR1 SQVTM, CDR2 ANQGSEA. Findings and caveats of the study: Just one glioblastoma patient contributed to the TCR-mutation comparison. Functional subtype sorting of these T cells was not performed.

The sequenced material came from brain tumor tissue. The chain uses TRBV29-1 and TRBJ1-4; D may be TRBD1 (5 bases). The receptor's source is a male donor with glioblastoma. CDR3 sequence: CSARQPLNEKLFF. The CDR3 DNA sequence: TGCAGCGCTCGACAGCCACTTAATGAAAAACTGTTTTTT.